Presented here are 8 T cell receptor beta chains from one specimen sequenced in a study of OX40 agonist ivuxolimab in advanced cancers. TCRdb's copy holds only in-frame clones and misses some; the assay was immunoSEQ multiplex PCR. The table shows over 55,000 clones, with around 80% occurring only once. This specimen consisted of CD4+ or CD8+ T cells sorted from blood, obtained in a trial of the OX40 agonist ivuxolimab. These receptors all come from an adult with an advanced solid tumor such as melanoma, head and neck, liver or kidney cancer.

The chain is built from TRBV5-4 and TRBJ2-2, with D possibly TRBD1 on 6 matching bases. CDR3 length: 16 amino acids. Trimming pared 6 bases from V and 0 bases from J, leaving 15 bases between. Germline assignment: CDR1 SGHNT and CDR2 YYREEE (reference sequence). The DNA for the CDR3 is TGTGCCAGCAACCCACAGGGACCTGCGAACACCGGGGAGCTGTTTTTT. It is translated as CASNPQGPANTGELFF.

The CDR3, as DNA: TGCGCCAGCAGCCAAGATCGGCAGGGGGCCTTCGGCTCCTACAATGAGCAGTTCTTC. As protein: CASSQDRQGAFGSYNEQFF. The V gene is TRBV4-3, the J gene TRBJ2-1; 8 bases map to TRBD1. J was trimmed by 0 bases and V by 0 bases; bases with no gene match: 10. The CDR3 sequence is 19 residues long. Germline values: CDR1 LGHNA, CDR2 YSLEER.

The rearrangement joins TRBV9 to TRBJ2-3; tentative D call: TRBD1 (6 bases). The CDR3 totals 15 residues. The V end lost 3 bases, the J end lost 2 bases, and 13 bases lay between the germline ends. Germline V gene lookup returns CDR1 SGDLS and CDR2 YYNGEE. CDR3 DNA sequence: TGTGCCAGCAGCGGAACACAGGGAACCACAGATACGCAGTATTTT. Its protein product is CASSGTQGTTDTQYF.

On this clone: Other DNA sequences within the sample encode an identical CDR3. The CDR3 bases are TGTGCCAGCAGCGTAGGGGCAGGGTCTGGAAACACCATATATTTT. This encodes CASSVGAGSGNTIYF. The chain employs TRBV9 and TRBJ1-3, with a tentative D call TRBD1 (5 bases). With 0 bases removed from V and 1 base from J, the gap between germline ends came to 8 bases. The CDR3 has 15 residues. Germline values: CDR1 SGDLS, CDR2 YYNGEE.

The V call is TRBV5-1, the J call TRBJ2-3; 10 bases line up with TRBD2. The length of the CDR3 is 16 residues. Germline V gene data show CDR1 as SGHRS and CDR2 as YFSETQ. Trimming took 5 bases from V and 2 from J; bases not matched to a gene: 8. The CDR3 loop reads CASSPIAGGLTDTQYF. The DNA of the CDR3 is TGCGCCAGCAGTCCAATAGCGGGGGGCCTCACAGATACGCAGTATTTT.

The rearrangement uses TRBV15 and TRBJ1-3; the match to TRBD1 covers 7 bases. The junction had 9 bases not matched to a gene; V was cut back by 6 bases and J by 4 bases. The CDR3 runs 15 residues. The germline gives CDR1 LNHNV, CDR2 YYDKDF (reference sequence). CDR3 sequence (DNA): TGTGCCACCAGACCAGACAGGGCCTCCGGAAACACCATATATTTT. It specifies CATRPDRASGNTIYF.

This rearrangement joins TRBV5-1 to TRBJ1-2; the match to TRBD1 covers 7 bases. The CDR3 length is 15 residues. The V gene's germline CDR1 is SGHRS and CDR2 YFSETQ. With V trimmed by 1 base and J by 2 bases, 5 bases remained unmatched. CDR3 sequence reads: CASSLRQGVNYGYTF. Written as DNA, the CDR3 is TGCGCCAGCAGCTTGCGGCAGGGGGTGAACTATGGCTACACCTTC. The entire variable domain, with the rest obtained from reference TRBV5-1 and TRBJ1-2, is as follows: KAGVTQTPRYLIKTRGQQVTLSCSPISGHRSVSWYQQTPGQGLQFLFEYFSETQRNKGNFPGRFSGRQFSNSRSEMNVSTLELGDSALYLCASSLRQGVNYGYTFGSGTRLTVV.

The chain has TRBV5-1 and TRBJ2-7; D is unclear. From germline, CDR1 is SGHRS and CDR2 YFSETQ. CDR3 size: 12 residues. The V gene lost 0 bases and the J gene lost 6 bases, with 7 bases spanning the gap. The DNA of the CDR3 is TGCGCCAGCAGCTTGGTCCCCGGCGAGCAGTACTTC. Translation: CASSLVPGEQYF.